One TCR beta chain is described in this entry. The study recruited people aged roughly 18 to 100 years across 20 to 30 US areas. Researchers sorted participants into cohorts using their self-reported clinical history. The repertoire was sequenced with immunoSEQ multiplex PCR; TCRdb's copy has only in-frame clones and lacks some. Altogether 300,000 to 450,000 clones are present, roughly 87% being singletons, with the ten largest covering approximately 0.99%. Between the trimmed V and J ends, which lost 2 bases and 0 bases, there was a span of 10 bases. Germline CDR1 and CDR2: MDHEN and SYDVKM. CDR3 size: 15 residues. This sample was taken from a study of blood T cell repertoires in COVID-19. Overall study context: The cDNA or gDNA used as material had been derived from T cells, B-cell-depleted T cells, or PBMCs.

This sequence was found in a woman aged 25-40 years who had recovered from COVID-19. Sequencing input: PBMCs or T cells enriched from blood (not recorded which). The V call is TRBV28, the J call TRBJ1-2; D is perhaps TRBD1 (5 bases). The CDR3 is CASSLPPTANYGYTF. The CDR3 bases are TGTGCCAGCAGTTTACCTCCGACAGCTAACTATGGCTACACCTTC.